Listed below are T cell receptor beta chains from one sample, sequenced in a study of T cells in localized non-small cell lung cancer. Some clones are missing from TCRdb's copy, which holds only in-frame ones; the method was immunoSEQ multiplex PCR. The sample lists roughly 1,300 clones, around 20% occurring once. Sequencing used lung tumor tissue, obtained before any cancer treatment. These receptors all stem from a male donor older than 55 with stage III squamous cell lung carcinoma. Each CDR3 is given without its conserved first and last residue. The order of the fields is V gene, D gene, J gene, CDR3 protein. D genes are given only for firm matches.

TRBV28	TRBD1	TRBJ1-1	ASSLWLSSDRPPGEAF
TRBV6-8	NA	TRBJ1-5	ASILTLGFPQH
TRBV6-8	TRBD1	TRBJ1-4	ASSYTGANNEKLF
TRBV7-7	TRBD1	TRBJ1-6	ASSLGGDSRNSPLH
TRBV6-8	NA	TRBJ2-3	ASSRPAPDTQY
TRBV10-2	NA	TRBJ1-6	ASSEPSQGGYNSPLH
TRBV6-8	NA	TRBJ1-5	ASRAYPGPQH
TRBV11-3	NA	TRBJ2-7	ASSPIGKGSYEQY
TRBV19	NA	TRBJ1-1	AKRKGTTEAF
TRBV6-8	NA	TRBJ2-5	ASSDSDSQETQY
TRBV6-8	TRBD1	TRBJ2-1	ASSPAGTDNEQF
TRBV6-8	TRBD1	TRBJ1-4	ASSSTGFNEKLF
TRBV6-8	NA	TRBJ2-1	ASSYGGDEQF
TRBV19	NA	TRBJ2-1	ASSIVTYNEQF
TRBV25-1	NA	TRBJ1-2	ASSSPNNYGYT
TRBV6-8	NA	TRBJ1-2	APRVRPYCSYT
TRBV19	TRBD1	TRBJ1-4	ASSDRDGEKLF
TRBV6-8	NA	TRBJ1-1	ASSYSMVAEAF
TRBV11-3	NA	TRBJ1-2	ASSFSWQAYGYT
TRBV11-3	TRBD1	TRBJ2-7	ASSPRGQPRRAEQY
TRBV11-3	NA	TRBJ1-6	ASSLGGVSSPLH
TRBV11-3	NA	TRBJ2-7	ASSLSGDYYEQY
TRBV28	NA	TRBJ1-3	ASSSPTLSGNTIY
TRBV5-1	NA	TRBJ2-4	ASSFSNSRDLENIQY
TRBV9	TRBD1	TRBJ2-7	ASVDRGRYEQY
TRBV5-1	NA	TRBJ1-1	ASTDLKGTGNTEAF
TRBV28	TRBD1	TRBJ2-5	ASSPSTSGTGGARETQY
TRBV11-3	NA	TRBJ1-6	ASSPLEGNSPLH
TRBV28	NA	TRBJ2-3	ASSLLVHITDTQY
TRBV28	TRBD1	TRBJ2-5	GTGGNLETQY
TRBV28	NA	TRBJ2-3	ASSSRQVADTQY
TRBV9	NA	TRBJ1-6	ASSVETGANSPLH
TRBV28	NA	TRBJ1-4	ASSFGQGGEKLF
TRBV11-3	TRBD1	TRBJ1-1	ASSIQGVNTEAF
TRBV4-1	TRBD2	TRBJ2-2	ASSQDLTSVNTGELF
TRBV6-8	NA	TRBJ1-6	ASSYLGRALH
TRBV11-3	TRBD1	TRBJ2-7	ASSSAGTASYEQY
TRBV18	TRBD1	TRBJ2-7	ASSLTGTGNNFIYEQY
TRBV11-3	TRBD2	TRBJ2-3	ASSLGLAGGQDTQY
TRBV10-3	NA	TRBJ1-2	AISEPALGPKSNYGYT
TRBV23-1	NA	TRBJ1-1	ASSEDRNTEAF
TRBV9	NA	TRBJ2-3	ASDKGGRSTDTQY
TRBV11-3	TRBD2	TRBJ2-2	ASSLQAGGRTGELF
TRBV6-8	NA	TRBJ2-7	ASSYLGEGYGQY
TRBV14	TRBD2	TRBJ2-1	ASSPFTGLAGGDSLDEQF
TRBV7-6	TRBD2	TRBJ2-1	ASSLVVGGAYNEQF
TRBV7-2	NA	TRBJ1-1	ASSLAPSSEAF
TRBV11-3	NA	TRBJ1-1	ASSLEAANTEAF
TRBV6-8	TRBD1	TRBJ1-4	ATRDRTNEKLF
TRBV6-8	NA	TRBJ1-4	ASNFKGTFWGSNEKLF
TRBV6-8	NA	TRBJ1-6	ASTTWRPSSYNSPLH
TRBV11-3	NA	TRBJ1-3	ASSTPERPGNTIY